What follows is one T cell receptor beta chain and its context. This record belongs to a study of blood T cell repertoires in COVID-19. This CDR3 contains 16 residues. CDR1 is MDHEN, CDR2 SYDVKM, per germline. V was clipped by 5 bases and J by 2 bases; unmatched bases: 9. Assay: immunoSEQ multiplex PCR; the TCRdb copy retains only in-frame clones and omits some. The data show around 250,000 clones, roughly 88% seen once. Donors were grouped by their self-reported clinical history. Cohort 3 donors counted as recovered after two negative PCRs, clearance, or resolved symptoms. The sample consisted of PBMCs or T cells enriched from blood (not recorded which). This sequence was found in a woman between 50 and 59 years old who had recovered from COVID-19. The rearrangement uses TRBV28 and TRBJ2-7, with 10 nucleotides matching TRBD1. The CDR3 is CASSTTLTGGAYEQYF. In nucleotides, the CDR3 is TGTGCCAGCAGTACCACCTTGACAGGGGGCGCCTACGAGCAGTACTTC.